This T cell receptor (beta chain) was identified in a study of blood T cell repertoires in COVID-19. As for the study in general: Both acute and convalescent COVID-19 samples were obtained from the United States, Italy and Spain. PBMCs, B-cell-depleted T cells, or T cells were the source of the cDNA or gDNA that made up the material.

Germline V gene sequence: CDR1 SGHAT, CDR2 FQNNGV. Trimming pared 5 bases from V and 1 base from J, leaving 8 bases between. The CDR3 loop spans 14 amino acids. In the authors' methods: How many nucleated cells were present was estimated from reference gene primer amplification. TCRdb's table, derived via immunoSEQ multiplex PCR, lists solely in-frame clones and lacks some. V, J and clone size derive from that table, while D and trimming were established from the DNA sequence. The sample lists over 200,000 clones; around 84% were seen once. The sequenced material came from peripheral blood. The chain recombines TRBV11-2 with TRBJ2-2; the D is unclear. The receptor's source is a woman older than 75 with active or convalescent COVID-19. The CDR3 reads CASSDAGNTGELFF. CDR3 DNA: TGTGCCAGCAGCGACGCAGGGAACACCGGGGAGCTGTTTTTT.